This is a list of T cell receptor beta chains from one sample in a study of blood T cell repertoires in COVID-19. Clones were read by immunoSEQ multiplex PCR, and TCRdb kept only the in-frame ones, dropping some. The data contain 300,000 to 400,000 clones, over 70% of them singletons. Source material: peripheral blood. All receptors derive from a man aged 25-40 years with active or convalescent COVID-19. The CDR3 runs from the conserved cysteine through the conserved F or W. Fields, in order: D gene, J gene, clone size, V gene, CDR3 DNA, CDR3 protein. The D gene is left open where the match is weak. Clone size appears in some rows only: once, few, many, or a class for an expanded clone.

d_call: TRBD1
j_call: TRBJ1-1
clone_size: few
v_call: TRBV10-3
cdr3_nt: TGTGCCATCAGTGATGCAGGGGGAAAGCGAACTGAAGCTTTCTTT
cdr3_aa: CAISDAGGKRTEAFF

d_call: TRBD2
j_call: TRBJ2-5
clone_size: .
v_call: TRBV4-1
cdr3_nt: TGCGCCAGCAGCCTTCATGGCGGGAGGGCCGGGGAGACCCAGTACTTC
cdr3_aa: CASSLHGGRAGETQYF

d_call: TRBD1
j_call: TRBJ1-1
clone_size: .
v_call: TRBV2
cdr3_nt: TGTGCCAGCAGTGAAAGGACAGGGGACACTGAAGCTTTCTTT
cdr3_aa: CASSERTGDTEAFF

d_call: .
j_call: TRBJ2-2
clone_size: .
v_call: TRBV29-1
cdr3_nt: TGCAGCGCCGCCGGGACTCCAAAAAGCACCGGGGAGCTGTTTTTT
cdr3_aa: CSAAGTPKSTGELFF

d_call: .
j_call: TRBJ1-1
clone_size: .
v_call: TRBV4-2
cdr3_nt: TGTGCCAGCAGCCAAGCTGAAGGGAGGAACACTGAAGCTTTCTTT
cdr3_aa: CASSQAEGRNTEAFF

d_call: .
j_call: TRBJ2-3
clone_size: .
v_call: TRBV4-2
cdr3_nt: TGTGCCAGCAGCCCGAAACAGGGGGGGTCAGATACGCAGTATTTT
cdr3_aa: CASSPKQGGSDTQYF

d_call: .
j_call: TRBJ2-5
clone_size: .
v_call: TRBV4-2
cdr3_nt: TGTGCCAGCAGCCAAAACCCATCTAGATTCCAAGAGACCCAGTACTTC
cdr3_aa: CASSQNPSRFQETQYF

d_call: TRBD2
j_call: TRBJ2-5
clone_size: .
v_call: TRBV11-3
cdr3_nt: TGTGCCAGCACGACTGCTAGCGGGGTATTAAGCCTAGAGACCCAGTACTTC
cdr3_aa: CASTTASGVLSLETQYF

d_call: .
j_call: TRBJ2-7
clone_size: .
v_call: TRBV11-2
cdr3_nt: TGTGCCAGCAGTGGCCTTGGGTCTGATAGCGGAAAATTTACTTACGAGCAGTACTTC
cdr3_aa: CASSGLGSDSGKFTYEQYF

d_call: TRBD1
j_call: TRBJ2-7
clone_size: .
v_call: TRBV19
cdr3_nt: TGTGCCAGTAGTATAAAGGGACAGGCCACCTACGAGCAGTACTTC
cdr3_aa: CASSIKGQATYEQYF

d_call: .
j_call: TRBJ2-5
clone_size: .
v_call: TRBV6-2/TRBV6-3
cdr3_nt: TGTGCCAGCAGTTTGTCGGAGACCCAGTACTTC
cdr3_aa: CASSLSETQYF

d_call: TRBD1
j_call: TRBJ1-2
clone_size: .
v_call: TRBV6-5
cdr3_nt: TGTGCCAGCTCCAGGCGGGACAGGGGTGGCTACACCTTC
cdr3_aa: CASSRRDRGGYTF

d_call: TRBD1
j_call: TRBJ2-7
clone_size: .
v_call: TRBV7-8
cdr3_nt: TGTGCCAGCAGCTGGTATAGGACAGGGATGTCCTACGAGCAGTACTTC
cdr3_aa: CASSWYRTGMSYEQYF

d_call: TRBD1
j_call: TRBJ2-7
clone_size: .
v_call: TRBV12-3/TRBV12-4
cdr3_nt: TGTGCCAGCAGACGACAGGGGTCCGGGGAGCAGTACTTC
cdr3_aa: CASRRQGSGEQYF

d_call: TRBD2
j_call: TRBJ2-1
clone_size: .
v_call: TRBV19
cdr3_nt: TGTGCCAGTAGTATCTCTCTGGGACTAGCGGAACGCAGCTCCTACAATGAGCAGTTCTTC
cdr3_aa: CASSISLGLAERSSYNEQFF

d_call: TRBD1
j_call: TRBJ1-1
clone_size: .
v_call: TRBV9
cdr3_nt: TGTGCCAGCAGCCTCGGGACAGGGGGCCGTTTTACGAACACTGAAGCTTTCTTT
cdr3_aa: CASSLGTGGRFTNTEAFF

d_call: .
j_call: TRBJ2-7
clone_size: .
v_call: TRBV2
cdr3_nt: TGTGCCAGCAGTGAAGTAAATTGGACTGCAGAAACCTACGAGCAGTACTTC
cdr3_aa: CASSEVNWTAETYEQYF

d_call: .
j_call: TRBJ2-7
clone_size: .
v_call: TRBV27
cdr3_nt: TGTGCCAGCAGGCGAACCTCCGGGAACGCCTACGAGCAGTACTTC
cdr3_aa: CASRRTSGNAYEQYF

d_call: TRBD1
j_call: TRBJ2-5
clone_size: .
v_call: TRBV12-5
cdr3_nt: TGTGCTAGTGCCAAGACAGGGGCGTACCAAGAGACCCAGTACTTC
cdr3_aa: CASAKTGAYQETQYF

d_call: .
j_call: TRBJ2-7
clone_size: .
v_call: TRBV2
cdr3_nt: TGTGCCAGCAGTGTGGCTTCTTACGAGCAGTACTTC
cdr3_aa: CASSVASYEQYF

d_call: TRBD1
j_call: TRBJ1-5
clone_size: .
v_call: TRBV19
cdr3_nt: TGTGCCAGTAGTATGGGACAGGGTATCAGCAATCAGCCCCAGCATTTT
cdr3_aa: CASSMGQGISNQPQHF

d_call: .
j_call: TRBJ2-7
clone_size: .
v_call: TRBV4-2
cdr3_nt: TGTGCCAGCCAACAGGTGCCCTACGAGCAGTACTTC
cdr3_aa: CASQQVPYEQYF

d_call: .
j_call: TRBJ1-3
clone_size: .
v_call: TRBV6-5
cdr3_nt: TGTGCCAGCAGATTAGACACAGGCTCTGGAAACACCATATATTTT
cdr3_aa: CASRLDTGSGNTIYF

d_call: .
j_call: TRBJ1-3
clone_size: .
v_call: TRBV11-2
cdr3_nt: TGTGCCAGCAGCTTGACAGCGATCTCTGGAAACACCATATATTTT
cdr3_aa: CASSLTAISGNTIYF

d_call: .
j_call: TRBJ1-5
clone_size: .
v_call: TRBV6-1
cdr3_nt: TGTGCCAGCAGTGAAGATCGGCAGGCCGGACAGCCCCAGCATTTT
cdr3_aa: CASSEDRQAGQPQHF

d_call: TRBD1
j_call: TRBJ2-7
clone_size: .
v_call: TRBV27
cdr3_nt: TGTGCCAGCAGTGAGGGACAGGGGGCAAACGAGCAGTACTTC
cdr3_aa: CASSEGQGANEQYF

d_call: TRBD1
j_call: TRBJ1-4
clone_size: .
v_call: TRBV9
cdr3_nt: TGTGCCAGCAGCGAGGGACAGGGGTGGGTTGGCGAAAAACTGTTTTTT
cdr3_aa: CASSEGQGWVGEKLFF

d_call: .
j_call: TRBJ2-7
clone_size: .
v_call: TRBV9
cdr3_nt: TGTGCCAGCAGCTCCCGGGACATATTTTACGAGCAGTACTTC
cdr3_aa: CASSSRDIFYEQYF

d_call: .
j_call: TRBJ2-5
clone_size: .
v_call: TRBV7-6
cdr3_nt: TGTGCCAGCAGCAACCGAGGGGCGGGGGCTCTTGGGACCCAGTACTTC
cdr3_aa: CASSNRGAGALGTQYF

d_call: .
j_call: TRBJ1-3
clone_size: .
v_call: TRBV30
cdr3_nt: TGTGCCTGGAGGAGGGTTACGGGCTTCTCTGGAAACACCATATATTTT
cdr3_aa: CAWRRVTGFSGNTIYF

d_call: .
j_call: TRBJ1-1
clone_size: .
v_call: TRBV4-1
cdr3_nt: TGCGCCAGCCGACACAGGGAGATGAACACTGAAGCTTTCTTT
cdr3_aa: CASRHREMNTEAFF

d_call: .
j_call: TRBJ2-1
clone_size: .
v_call: TRBV6-5
cdr3_nt: TGTGCCAGCACCCTGGGGCCCTTAAATGAGCAGTTCTTC
cdr3_aa: CASTLGPLNEQFF

d_call: .
j_call: TRBJ2-7
clone_size: .
v_call: TRBV28
cdr3_nt: TGTGCCAGCACAGACAGAGCCTACGAGCAGTACTTC
cdr3_aa: CASTDRAYEQYF

d_call: .
j_call: TRBJ1-3
clone_size: .
v_call: TRBV3-1/TRBV3-2
cdr3_nt: TGTGCCAGCAGCATTTCTGACACCATATATTTT
cdr3_aa: CASSISDTIYF

d_call: .
j_call: TRBJ1-5
clone_size: .
v_call: TRBV18
cdr3_nt: TGTGCCAGCTCGCCCTGGAGGGAGCAGCCCCAGCATTTT
cdr3_aa: CASSPWREQPQHF

d_call: TRBD1
j_call: TRBJ2-7
clone_size: .
v_call: TRBV3-1/TRBV3-2
cdr3_nt: TGTGCCAGCAGCCAGGACAGGGTCTACGAGCAGTACTTC
cdr3_aa: CASSQDRVYEQYF

d_call: TRBD1
j_call: TRBJ2-3
clone_size: .
v_call: TRBV30
cdr3_nt: TGTGCCTGGGGAGGGACAGGGTTAGGTACAGATACGCAGTATTTT
cdr3_aa: CAWGGTGLGTDTQYF

d_call: .
j_call: TRBJ1-2
clone_size: .
v_call: TRBV27
cdr3_nt: TGTGCCAGCAACCCTCGAGGCAGCTCCTATGGCTACACCTTC
cdr3_aa: CASNPRGSSYGYTF

d_call: TRBD2
j_call: TRBJ2-1
clone_size: .
v_call: TRBV5-1
cdr3_nt: TGCGCCAGCAGCTTGGGGGGCCGTAGCGGGGGCAATGAGCAGTTCTTC
cdr3_aa: CASSLGGRSGGNEQFF

d_call: TRBD1
j_call: TRBJ2-2
clone_size: .
v_call: TRBV5-6
cdr3_nt: TGTGCCAGCAGCTCCACCGGGACAGGTTCTACCGGGGAGCTGTTTTTT
cdr3_aa: CASSSTGTGSTGELFF

d_call: TRBD1
j_call: TRBJ1-2
clone_size: .
v_call: TRBV29-1
cdr3_nt: TGCAGCGTTCCCACAGGGGACGGCTACACCTTC
cdr3_aa: CSVPTGDGYTF

d_call: TRBD1
j_call: TRBJ1-2
clone_size: .
v_call: TRBV4-2
cdr3_nt: TGTGCCAGCAGCCAATCTCATGGACAGGGAATTTTTGGCTACACCTTC
cdr3_aa: CASSQSHGQGIFGYTF

d_call: .
j_call: TRBJ2-1
clone_size: .
v_call: TRBV7-3
cdr3_nt: TGTGCCAGCAGCTTCACAGGGAGCTCCTACAATGAGCAGTTCTTC
cdr3_aa: CASSFTGSSYNEQFF

d_call: TRBD2
j_call: TRBJ2-2
clone_size: .
v_call: TRBV3-1/TRBV3-2
cdr3_nt: TGTGCCAGCAGCCAAGATATGACTAGCGGGTCGACCGGGGAGCTGTTTTTT
cdr3_aa: CASSQDMTSGSTGELFF

d_call: TRBD2
j_call: TRBJ2-3
clone_size: .
v_call: TRBV24-1
cdr3_nt: TGTGCCACCAGTGATTTGCGGCTGGCGGGGGGAACGCAGTATTTT
cdr3_aa: CATSDLRLAGGTQYF

d_call: .
j_call: TRBJ2-5
clone_size: .
v_call: TRBV4-3
cdr3_nt: TGCGCCAGCAGCCAAGATCAGGGCGGGACTGGAGAGACCCAGTACTTC
cdr3_aa: CASSQDQGGTGETQYF